A selection of T cell receptor beta chains follows, all from one sample in a study of T cells after yellow fever vaccination. TCRdb re-analysed the 5' RACE reads in MiXCR, keeping a single row per CDR3 protein. The table includes 120,000 or so distinct CDR3 sequences, roughly 15% detected once. The sample in question was CD8+ T cells sorted from PBMCs, obtained 5 days after the yellow fever booster vaccination. These receptors came from a man between 18 and 35 years old who received the YFV17D yellow fever vaccine. The CDR3 runs from the conserved cysteine through the conserved F or W. Each record gives: V gene, D gene, clone size, J gene, CDR3 protein, CDR3 DNA. The D gene is left open where the match is weak. A clone size is listed for some rows: how often the clone was seen (once, few, many), or a class if it is expanded.

>TRBV11-2|.|few|TRBJ1-1
CASSILGNTEAFF
TGTGCCAGCAGCATTCTAGGGAACACTGAAGCTTTCTTT
>TRBV13|.|.|TRBJ2-1
CASNGGLALSYNEQFF
TGTGCCAGCAATGGGGGGCTTGCCCTCTCCTACAATGAGCAGTTCTTC
>TRBV4-3|.|few|TRBJ2-1
CASSQDWGGAWDEQFF
TGCGCCAGCAGCCAAGATTGGGGGGGGGCCTGGGATGAGCAGTTCTTC
>TRBV21-1|.|few|TRBJ2-7
CASSKGGGQGYEQYF
TGTGCCAGCAGCAAAGGGGGGGGACAGGGCTACGAGCAGTACTTC
>TRBV29-1|.|many|TRBJ2-1
CSVPGSAGTPYNEQFF
TGCAGCGTCCCGGGGAGTGCCGGGACACCTTACAATGAGCAGTTCTTC
>TRBV9|.|.|TRBJ2-7
CASSYGPESSYEQYF
TGTGCCAGCAGCTATGGGCCAGAGAGCTCCTACGAGCAGTACTTC
>TRBV20-1|TRBD1|few|TRBJ1-5
CSARWDRAGGNQPQHF
TGCAGTGCTAGATGGGACAGGGCGGGTGGCAATCAGCCCCAGCATTTT
>TRBV6-2/TRBV6-3|TRBD1|.|TRBJ1-5
CASRFPGQGYQPQHF
TGTGCCAGCAGATTTCCGGGACAGGGCTATCAGCCCCAGCATTTT
>TRBV4-1|.|.|TRBJ2-7
CASSEDTYEQYF
TGCGCCAGCAGCGAAGACACCTACGAGCAGTACTTC
>TRBV29-1|.|.|TRBJ1-2
CSVVWKPGGNYGYTF
TGCAGCGTTGTGTGGAAGCCGGGAGGCAACTATGGCTACACCTTC
>TRBV5-4|.|.|TRBJ2-2
CASSFRVGGELFF
TGTGCCAGCAGCTTTCGCGTAGGCGGGGAGCTGTTTTTT
>TRBV7-3|.|.|TRBJ2-7
CASSSFPGDSYEQYF
TGTGCCAGCAGCTCGTTCCCGGGGGACTCCTACGAGCAGTACTTC
>TRBV27|.|few|TRBJ2-1
CASSLTGPNEQFF
TGTGCCAGCAGTTTAACCGGGCCCAATGAGCAGTTCTTC
>TRBV6-5|.|few|TRBJ1-4
CASSYANNEKLFF
TGTGCCAGCAGTTACGCCAATAATGAAAAACTGTTTTTT
>TRBV20-1|TRBD1|many|TRBJ2-7
CSAAQGTGVTYEQYF
TGCAGTGCTGCCCAAGGGACAGGGGTAACCTACGAGCAGTACTTC
>TRBV5-1|TRBD2|.|TRBJ2-1
CASSWGSSGGAGGYNEQFF
TGCGCCAGCAGCTGGGGATCTAGCGGGGGGGCCGGTGGATACAATGAGCAGTTCTTC
>TRBV20-1|TRBD1|.|TRBJ2-1
CSARSQDRERFVLF
TGCAGTGCTAGATCCCAAGACAGGGAAAGGTTCGTCCTCTTC
>TRBV9|TRBD1|.|TRBJ1-1
CASSVGAGGGMEAFF
TGTGCCAGCAGCGTAGGGGCAGGGGGCGGGATGGAAGCTTTCTTT
>TRBV20-1|.|.|TRBJ2-7
CSARDGAGLTYEQYF
TGCAGTGCTAGAGATGGCGCAGGACTCACCTACGAGCAGTACTTC
>TRBV4-1|.|.|TRBJ2-2
CASSQVASNTGELFF
TGCGCCAGCAGCCAAGTAGCTTCGAACACCGGGGAGCTGTTTTTT
>TRBV6-5|TRBD1|.|TRBJ2-2
CASSLRQGSTGELFF
TGTGCCAGCAGCCTTCGACAGGGGAGCACCGGGGAGCTGTTTTTT
>TRBV6-5|.|.|TRBJ2-1
CASSYSSSGNNEQFF
TGTGCCAGCAGTTACTCGAGTAGCGGTAACAATGAGCAGTTCTTC
>TRBV5-1|.|.|TRBJ1-1
CASSSAGMNTEAFF
TGCGCCAGCAGCTCCGCAGGGATGAACACTGAAGCTTTCTTT
>TRBV11-2|.|.|TRBJ2-1
CASSVTGLNEQFF
TGTGCCAGCAGCGTTACAGGGCTCAATGAGCAGTTCTTC
>TRBV29-1|.|few|TRBJ2-2
CSAQGWAGELFF
TGCAGCGCCCAGGGGTGGGCCGGGGAGCTGTTTTTT
>TRBV5-4|TRBD2|.|TRBJ2-7
CASSLVGAGSYEQYF
TGTGCCAGCAGCTTGGTCGGAGCGGGGAGCTACGAGCAGTACTTC
>TRBV7-2|TRBD2|once|TRBJ2-5
CASSLQRGGEETQYF
TGTGCCAGCAGCTTACAGCGGGGGGGCGAGGAGACCCAGTACTTC
>TRBV6-1|.|many|TRBJ2-2
CASSSPVLTNTGELFF
TGTGCCAGCAGTTCCCCGGTCCTAACGAACACCGGGGAGCTGTTTTTT
>TRBV4-1|TRBD1|.|TRBJ1-5
CASSPGQVNQPQHF
TGCGCCAGCAGCCCCGGACAGGTCAATCAGCCCCAGCATTTT
>TRBV7-3|.|few|TRBJ2-1
CASSLKAGGNNEQFF
TGTGCCAGCAGCTTAAAGGCCGGGGGAAATAATGAGCAGTTCTTC
>TRBV7-9|.|.|TRBJ2-7
CASTHQGPYEQYF
TGTGCCAGCACTCATCAGGGTCCGTACGAGCAGTACTTC
>TRBV4-3|TRBD2|few|TRBJ2-3
CASSHGLAGGRTDTQYF
TGCGCCAGCAGCCACGGACTAGCGGGGGGACGCACAGATACGCAGTATTTT
>TRBV6-5|.|.|TRBJ2-1
CASSSSRANEQFF
TGTGCCAGCAGCTCCAGCAGGGCCAATGAGCAGTTCTTC